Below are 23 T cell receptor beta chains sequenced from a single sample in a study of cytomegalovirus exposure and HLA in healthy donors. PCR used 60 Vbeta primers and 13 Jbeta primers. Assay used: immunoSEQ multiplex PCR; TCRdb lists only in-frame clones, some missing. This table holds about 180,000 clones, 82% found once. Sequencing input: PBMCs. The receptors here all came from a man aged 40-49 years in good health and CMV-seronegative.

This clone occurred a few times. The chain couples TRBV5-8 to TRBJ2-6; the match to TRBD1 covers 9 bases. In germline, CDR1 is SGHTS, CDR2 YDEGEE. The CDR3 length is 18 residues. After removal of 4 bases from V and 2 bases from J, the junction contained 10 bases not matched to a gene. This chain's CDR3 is CASSPFRQGVTGANVLTF. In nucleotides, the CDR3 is TGTGCCAGCAGCCCCTTCAGACAGGGGGTAACTGGGGCCAACGTCCTGACTTTC.

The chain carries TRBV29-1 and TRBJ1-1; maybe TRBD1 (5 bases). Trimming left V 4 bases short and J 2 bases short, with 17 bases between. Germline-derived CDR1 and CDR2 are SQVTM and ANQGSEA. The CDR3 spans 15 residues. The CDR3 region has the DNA TGCAGCGTTGCCACCACGGGGGGACGTAACACTGAAGCTTTCTTT. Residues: CSVATTGGRNTEAFF.

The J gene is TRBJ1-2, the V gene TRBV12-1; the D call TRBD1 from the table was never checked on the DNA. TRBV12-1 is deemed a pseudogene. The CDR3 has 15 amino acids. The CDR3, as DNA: TGTGCCAGCAGCCCTCGACAGGGGGCGAACTATGGCTACACCTTC. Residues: CASSPRQGANYGYTF.

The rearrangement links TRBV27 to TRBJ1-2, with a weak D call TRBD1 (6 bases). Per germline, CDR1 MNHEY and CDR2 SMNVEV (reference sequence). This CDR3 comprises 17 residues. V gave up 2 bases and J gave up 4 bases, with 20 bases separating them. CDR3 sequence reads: CASSLKGGRGRIYGYTF. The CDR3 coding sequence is TGTGCCAGCAGTTTAAAAGGGGGGCGCGGGAGGATCTATGGCTACACCTTC.

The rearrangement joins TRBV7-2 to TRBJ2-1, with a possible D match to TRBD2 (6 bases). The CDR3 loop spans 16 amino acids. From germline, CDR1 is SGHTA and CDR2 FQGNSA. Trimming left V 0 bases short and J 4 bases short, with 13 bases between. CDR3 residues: CASSLAARGGYNEQFF. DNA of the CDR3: TGTGCCAGCAGCTTAGCCGCGCGGGGTGGGTACAATGAGCAGTTCTTC.

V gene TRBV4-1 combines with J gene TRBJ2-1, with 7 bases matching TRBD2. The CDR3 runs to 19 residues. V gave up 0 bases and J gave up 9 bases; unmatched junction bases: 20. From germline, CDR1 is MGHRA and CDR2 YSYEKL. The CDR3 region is CASSQDLSSGRTRRGEQFF. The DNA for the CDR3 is TGCGCCAGCAGCCAAGATCTTTCTTCCGGGAGGACTCGTCGCGGTGAGCAGTTCTTC.

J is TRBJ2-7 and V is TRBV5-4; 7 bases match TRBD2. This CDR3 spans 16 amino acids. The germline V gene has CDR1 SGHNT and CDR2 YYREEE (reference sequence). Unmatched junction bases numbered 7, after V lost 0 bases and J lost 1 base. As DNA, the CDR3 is TGTGCCAGCAGCTTGGGGGGAGGGGAGGGTTCCTACGAGCAGTACTTC. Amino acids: CASSLGGGEGSYEQYF.

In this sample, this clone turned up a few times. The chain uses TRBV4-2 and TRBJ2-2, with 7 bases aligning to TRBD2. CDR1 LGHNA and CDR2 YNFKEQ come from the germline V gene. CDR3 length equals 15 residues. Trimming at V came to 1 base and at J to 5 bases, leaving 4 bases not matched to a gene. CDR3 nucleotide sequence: TGTGCCAGCAGCCAAGCCGGGGGGTTAACCGGGGAGCTGTTTTTT. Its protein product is CASSQAGGLTGELFF.

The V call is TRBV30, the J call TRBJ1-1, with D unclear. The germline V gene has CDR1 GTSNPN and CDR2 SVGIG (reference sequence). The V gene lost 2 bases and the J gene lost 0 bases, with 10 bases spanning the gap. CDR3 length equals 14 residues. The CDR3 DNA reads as TGTGCCTGGAGTAAGGAGGGAATGAACACTGAAGCTTTCTTT. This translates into CAWSKEGMNTEAFF.

CDR3 protein: CASSPARAGTEAFF. In DNA, the CDR3 is TGTGCCAGCAGCCCCGCGCGGGCGGGCACTGAAGCTTTCTTT. This rearrangement joins TRBV7-2 to TRBJ1-1; D is unclear. Per germline, CDR1 SGHTA and CDR2 FQGNSA. V was pared by 5 bases and J by 4 bases, with 14 bases between. This CDR3 has 14 amino acids.

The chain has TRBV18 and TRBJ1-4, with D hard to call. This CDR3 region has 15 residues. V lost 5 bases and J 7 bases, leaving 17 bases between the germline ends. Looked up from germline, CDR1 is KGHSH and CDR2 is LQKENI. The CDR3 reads CASSSPLERTEKLFF. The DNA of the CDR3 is TGTGCCAGCTCATCTCCTCTGGAGAGAACTGAAAAACTGTTTTTT.

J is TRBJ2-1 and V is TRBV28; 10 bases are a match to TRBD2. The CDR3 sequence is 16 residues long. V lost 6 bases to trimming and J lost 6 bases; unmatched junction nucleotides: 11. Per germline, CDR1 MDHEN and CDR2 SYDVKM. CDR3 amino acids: CASSPGGSGGLNEQFF. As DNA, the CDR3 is TGTGCCAGCAGCCCTGGGGGTAGCGGGGGGCTCAATGAGCAGTTCTTC.

CDR3 sequence reads: CASVDRVNQPQHF. The DNA of the CDR3 is TGTGCCAGCGTGGACAGGGTCAATCAGCCCCAGCATTTT. The rearrangement joins TRBV6-5 to TRBJ1-5; 8 bases are shared with TRBD1. Germline loops: CDR1 MNHEY, CDR2 SVGAGI. This CDR3 region has 13 residues. V shed 8 bases and J 3 bases; nucleotides not matched to a gene: 3.

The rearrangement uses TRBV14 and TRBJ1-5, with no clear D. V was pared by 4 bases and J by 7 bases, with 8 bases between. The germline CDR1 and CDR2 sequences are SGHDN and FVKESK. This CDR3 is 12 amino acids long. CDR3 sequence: CASSRAGQPQHF. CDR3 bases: TGTGCCAGCAGCCGGGCGGGCCAGCCCCAGCATTTT.

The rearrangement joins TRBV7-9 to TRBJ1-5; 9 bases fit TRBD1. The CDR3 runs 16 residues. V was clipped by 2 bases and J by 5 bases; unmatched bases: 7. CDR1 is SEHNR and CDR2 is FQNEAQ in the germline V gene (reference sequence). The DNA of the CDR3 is TGTGCCAGCAGCTTAAACAGGGGGCGCGTCGATCAGCCCCAGCATTTT. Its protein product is CASSLNRGRVDQPQHF.

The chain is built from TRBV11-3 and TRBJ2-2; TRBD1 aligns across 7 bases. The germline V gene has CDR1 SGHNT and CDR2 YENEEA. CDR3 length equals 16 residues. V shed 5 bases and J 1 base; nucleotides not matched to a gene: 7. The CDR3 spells CASSPRRQGNTGELFF. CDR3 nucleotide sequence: TGTGCCAGCAGCCCCCGCCGACAGGGGAACACCGGGGAGCTGTTTTTT.

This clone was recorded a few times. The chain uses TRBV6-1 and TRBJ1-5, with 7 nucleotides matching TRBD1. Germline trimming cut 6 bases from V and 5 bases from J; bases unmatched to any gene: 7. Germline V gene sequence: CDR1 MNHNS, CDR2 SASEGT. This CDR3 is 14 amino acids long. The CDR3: CASSEQGFDQPQHF. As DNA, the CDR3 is TGTGCCAGCAGCGAACAGGGGTTCGATCAGCCCCAGCATTTT.

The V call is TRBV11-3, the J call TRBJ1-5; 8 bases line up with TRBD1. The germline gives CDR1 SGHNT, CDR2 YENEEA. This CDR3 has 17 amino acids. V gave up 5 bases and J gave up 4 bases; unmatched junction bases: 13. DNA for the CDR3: TGTGCCAGCAGCCCCCACCTTGGGACAGGCCCAAATCAGCCCCAGCATTTT. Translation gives CASSPHLGTGPNQPQHF.

The CDR3 loop is CASSRRSTPTGGSEAFF. CDR3 sequence (DNA): TGTGCCAGCAGCCGCCGATCCACCCCGACAGGGGGTTCTGAAGCTTTCTTT. V usage is TRBV11-2 and J usage is TRBJ1-1; TRBD1 matches 9 bases. V shed 5 bases, J shed 6 bases, and the junction held 16 bases outside the gene matches. CDR1 and CDR2 from the germline V gene are SGHAT and FQNNGV. There are 17 residues in the CDR3.

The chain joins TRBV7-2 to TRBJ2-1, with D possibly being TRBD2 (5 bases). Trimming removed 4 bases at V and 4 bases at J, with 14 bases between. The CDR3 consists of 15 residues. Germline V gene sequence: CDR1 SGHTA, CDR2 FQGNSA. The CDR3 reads CASSSISLAYNEQFF. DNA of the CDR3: TGTGCCAGCAGCTCCATAAGCCTAGCTTACAATGAGCAGTTCTTC.

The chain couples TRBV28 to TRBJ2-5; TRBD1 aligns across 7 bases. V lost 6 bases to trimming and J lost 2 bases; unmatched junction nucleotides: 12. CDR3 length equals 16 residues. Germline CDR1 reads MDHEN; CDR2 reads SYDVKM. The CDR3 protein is CASRGMGQIRQETQYF. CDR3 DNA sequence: TGTGCCAGCAGGGGGATGGGACAGATACGACAAGAGACCCAGTACTTC.

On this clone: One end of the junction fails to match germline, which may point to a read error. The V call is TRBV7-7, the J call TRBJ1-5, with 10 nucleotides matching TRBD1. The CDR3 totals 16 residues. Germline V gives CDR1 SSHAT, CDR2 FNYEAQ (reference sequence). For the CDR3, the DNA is TGTGCTAGCAGCTTAGGGGGACAGGGGAGCAATCAGCCCCAGCATTTT. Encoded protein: CASSLGGQGSNQPQHF.

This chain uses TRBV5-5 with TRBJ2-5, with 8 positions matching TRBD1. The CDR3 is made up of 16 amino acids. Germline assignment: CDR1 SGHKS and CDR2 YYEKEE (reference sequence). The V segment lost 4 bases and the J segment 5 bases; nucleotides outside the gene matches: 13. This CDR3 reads CASSTRQGAVGETQYF. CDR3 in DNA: TGTGCCAGCAGCACCCGGCAGGGGGCAGTCGGGGAGACCCAGTACTTC.